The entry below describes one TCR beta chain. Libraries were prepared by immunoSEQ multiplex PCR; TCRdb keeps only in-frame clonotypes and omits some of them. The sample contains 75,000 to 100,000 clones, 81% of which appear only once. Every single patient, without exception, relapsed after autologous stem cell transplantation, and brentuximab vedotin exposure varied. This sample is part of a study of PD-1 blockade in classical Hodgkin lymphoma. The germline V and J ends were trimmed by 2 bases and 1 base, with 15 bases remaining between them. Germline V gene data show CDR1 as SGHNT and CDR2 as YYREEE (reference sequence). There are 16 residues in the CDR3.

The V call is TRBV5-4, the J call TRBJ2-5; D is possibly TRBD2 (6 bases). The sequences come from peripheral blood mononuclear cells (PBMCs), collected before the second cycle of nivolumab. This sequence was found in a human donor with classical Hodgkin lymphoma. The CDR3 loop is CASSFFAGSGQETQYF. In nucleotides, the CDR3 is TGTGCCAGCAGCTTCTTCGCGGGATCGGGCCAAGAGACCCAGTACTTC.